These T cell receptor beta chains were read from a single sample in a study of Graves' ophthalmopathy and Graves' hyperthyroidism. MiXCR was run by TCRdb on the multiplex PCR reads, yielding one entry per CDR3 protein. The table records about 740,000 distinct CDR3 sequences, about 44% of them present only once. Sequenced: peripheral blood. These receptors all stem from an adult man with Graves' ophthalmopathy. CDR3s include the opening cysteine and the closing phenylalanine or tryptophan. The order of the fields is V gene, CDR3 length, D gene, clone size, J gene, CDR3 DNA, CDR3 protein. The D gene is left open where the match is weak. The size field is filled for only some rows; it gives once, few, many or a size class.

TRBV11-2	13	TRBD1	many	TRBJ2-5	TGTGCCAGCAGCCGAGGACAGGGAGAGACCCAGTACTTC	CASSRGQGETQYF
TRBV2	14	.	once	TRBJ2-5	TGTGCCAGCAGTGAAGGGGGGCGCTTCGGGGAGCAGTACTTC	CASSEGGRFGEQYF
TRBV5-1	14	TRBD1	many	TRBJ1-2	TGCGCCAGCAGCTTGGTAGGGACAGGGAATGGCTACACCTTC	CASSLVGTGNGYTF
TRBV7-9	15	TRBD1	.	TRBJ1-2	TGTGCCAGCAGCCGTCAGACAGGGGGCGGCTATGGCTACACCTTC	CASSRQTGGGYGYTF
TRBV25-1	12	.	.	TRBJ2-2	TGTGCCAGCAAGGACTCCACCGGGGAGCTGTTTTTT	CASKDSTGELFF
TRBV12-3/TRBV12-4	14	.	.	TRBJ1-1	TGTGCCAGCAGTTTAGTGATCGGGAACACTGAAGCTTTCTTT	CASSLVIGNTEAFF
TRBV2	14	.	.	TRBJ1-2	TGTGCCCTGGGGAACCAGGTCAGGATGAATGGCTACACCTTC	CALGNQVRMNGYTF
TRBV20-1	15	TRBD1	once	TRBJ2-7	TGCAGTGCTGCTCCGGGACAGCTAAGCTCCTACGAGCAGTACTTC	CSAAPGQLSSYEQYF
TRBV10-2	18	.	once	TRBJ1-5	TGCGCCAGCAGCCGCGTCCCCGTCGTCATCCCCCTTAATCAGCCCCAGCATTTT	CASSRVPVVIPLNQPQHF
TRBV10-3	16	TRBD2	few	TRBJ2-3	TGTGCCATCAGCGACGCACTAGCGGGGGGCGGAGATACGCAGTATTTT	CAISDALAGGGDTQYF
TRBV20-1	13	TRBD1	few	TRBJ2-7	TGCAGTGCATCGACAGGGGAATCCTACGAGCAGTACTTC	CSASTGESYEQYF
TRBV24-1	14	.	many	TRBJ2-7	TGTGCCACCAGTGATTCCAGGGGGGGTAACGAGCAGTACTTC	CATSDSRGGNEQYF
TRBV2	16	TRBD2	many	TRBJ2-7	TGTGCCAGCAGTGTCGACCGACTAGCCCCGACCTACGAGCAGTACTTC	CASSVDRLAPTYEQYF
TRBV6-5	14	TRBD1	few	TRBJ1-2	TGTGCCAGCAGTGGGACAGGGGGCGGGTTTGGCTACACCTTC	CASSGTGGGFGYTF
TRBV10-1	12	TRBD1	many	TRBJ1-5	TGCGCCAGGGGGACAGTTCTCCAGCCCCAGCATTTT	CARGTVLQPQHF
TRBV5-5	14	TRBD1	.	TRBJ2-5	TGTGCCAGCAGCCACAAAACAGGGGATGGGACCCAGTACTTC	CASSHKTGDGTQYF
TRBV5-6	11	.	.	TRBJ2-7	TGTGCCAGCAGTGTCGTGGGGGAGCAGTACTTC	CASSVVGEQYF
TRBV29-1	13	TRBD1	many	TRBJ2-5	TGCAGCGTTGTAGGACAGGGGCAAGAGACCCAGTACTTC	CSVVGQGQETQYF
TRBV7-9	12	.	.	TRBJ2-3	TGTGCCAGCAGCTCAGGGTCAGATACGCAGTATTTT	CASSSGSDTQYF
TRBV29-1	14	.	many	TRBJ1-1	TGCAGCGTTCAGGGGAGCGTTATGAACACTGAAGCTTTCTTT	CSVQGSVMNTEAFF
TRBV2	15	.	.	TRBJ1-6	TGTGCCAGCAGTGGGGGGAGCTCCTATAATTCACCCCTCCACTTT	CASSGGSSYNSPLHF
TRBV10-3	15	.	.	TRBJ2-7	TGTGCCATCAGCTTGGTAAGGGATTCCTACAATGAGCAGTACTTC	CAISLVRDSYNEQYF
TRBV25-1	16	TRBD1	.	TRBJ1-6	TGTGCCAGCCGCACAGGGGGTCAGGCGTATAATTCACCCCTCCACTTT	CASRTGGQAYNSPLHF
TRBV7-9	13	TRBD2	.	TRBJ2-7	TGTGCCAGCAGCTTAACTAGCGCCTACGGGCAGTACTTC	CASSLTSAYGQYF
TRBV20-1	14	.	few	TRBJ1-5	TGCAGTGCCGAAGAGAGGTATAGCAATCAGCCCCAGCATTTT	CSAEERYSNQPQHF
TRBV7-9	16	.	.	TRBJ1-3	TGTGCCAGCAGCTTAGGGGTTATGAACCCTGGAAACACCATATATTTT	CASSLGVMNPGNTIYF
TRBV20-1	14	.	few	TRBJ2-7	TGCAGTGCTAGAGAAGGGTCGACAAACTACGAGCAGTACTTC	CSAREGSTNYEQYF
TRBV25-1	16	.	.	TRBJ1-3	TGTGCCAGCAGTGAAGCATCGGGAGTTCTCGGAAACACCATATATTTT	CASSEASGVLGNTIYF
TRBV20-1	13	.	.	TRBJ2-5	TGCAGTGCTCGAAGGACTCACCAAGAGACCCAGTACTTC	CSARRTHQETQYF
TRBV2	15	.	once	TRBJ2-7	TGTGCCAGCAGTCTACCGGGACGGGTCAGTGAGGAGCAGTACTTC	CASSLPGRVSEEQYF
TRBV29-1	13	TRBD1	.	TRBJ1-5	TGCAGTGCCGACAGGGGTTCAAATCAGCCCCAGCATTTT	CSADRGSNQPQHF
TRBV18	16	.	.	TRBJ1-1	TGTGCCAGCTCACGAGCCCTTGGGGCGGCAGGCACTGAAGCTTTCTTT	CASSRALGAAGTEAFF
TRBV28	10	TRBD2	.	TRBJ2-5	TGTGTCAGCGGGGAAGAGACCCAGTACTTC	CVSGEETQYF
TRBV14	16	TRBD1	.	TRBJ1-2	TGTGCCAGCAGCCAAGATCCCGGCAGGGGGGTTTATGGCTACACCTTC	CASSQDPGRGVYGYTF
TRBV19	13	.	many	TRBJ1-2	TGTGCCAGCGCCCTCGGGGCCTCCTATGGCTACACCTTC	CASALGASYGYTF
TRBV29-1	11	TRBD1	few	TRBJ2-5	TGCAGCGTTGAGTTGGACAGGGCCCCGTACTTC	CSVELDRAPYF
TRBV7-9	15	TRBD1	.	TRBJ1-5	TGCGCCAGCAGCCAGGAGGACAGGGATGGTCAGCCCCAGCATTTT	CASSQEDRDGQPQHF
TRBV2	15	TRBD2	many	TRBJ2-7	TGTGCCAGCAGCGTACTAGCGGGGGCCTCCTACGAGCAGTACTTC	CASSVLAGASYEQYF
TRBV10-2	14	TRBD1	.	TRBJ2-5	TGCGCCAGCAGTTACGACAGGGCAGAAGAGGCCCAGTACTTC	CASSYDRAEEAQYF
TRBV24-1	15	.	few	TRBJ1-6	TGTGCCAGCAGTTCCGGGGCCCCGGGATCTTCACCCCTCCACTTT	CASSSGAPGSSPLHF